This TCR beta chain was recorded in a study of blood T cell repertoires in COVID-19. Authors' data handling: The authors estimated nucleated cell counts from reference gene primer amplification. Repertoires were generated with immunoSEQ multiplex PCR, while TCRdb's copy carries only in-frame clones and drops some. Clone size and the V and J calls come from that table; the DNA yielded D and trimming. The table has around 60,000 clones, around 77% seen once. The Seattle patients, enrolled during active infection, were followed longitudinally. Sequenced sample: peripheral blood. The receptor's source is a woman in her 70s with COVID-19, enrolled during active disease.

Here the CDR3 DNA reads TGTGCCAGCAGTCGACAGGTAGGGATGGACACTGAAGCTTTCTTT. This encodes CASSRQVGMDTEAFF. V usage is TRBV6-5 and J usage is TRBJ1-1, with a weak D call TRBD1 (6 bases). The CDR3 runs 15 residues. V dropped 5 bases and J dropped 3 bases, with 16 bases sitting between them. Germline-derived CDR1 and CDR2 are MNHEY and SVGAGI.